A selection of T cell receptor beta chains follows, all from one sample in a study of shared clonotypes between healthy human individuals. Repertoires were generated with immunoSEQ multiplex PCR, while TCRdb's copy carries only in-frame clones and drops some. In the table there are 550,000 to 600,000 clones, 95% to 98% of which are singletons. Material for sequencing was naive CD8+ T cells sorted from blood. Receptors were obtained from a man under 40 in good health. Both conserved end residues are part of each CDR3. The D gene is left open where the match is weak. Expanded clones are given a class, and other clones once, few, many or no size at all.

size,V,J,D,DNA,CDR3
.,TRBV18,TRBJ1-2,.,TGTGCCAGCTCAACGGAGGTGTCGGGCTACACCTTC,CASSTEVSGYTF
.,TRBV7-9,TRBJ1-1,.,TGTGCCAGCAGCTTCCCGACAGGCGTGGGGGCTGAAGCTTTCTTT,CASSFPTGVGAEAFF
.,TRBV29-1,TRBJ1-1,TRBD1,TGCAGCGTCGGGGAAGGGGGCGCGAACACTGAAGCTTTCTTT,CSVGEGGANTEAFF
.,TRBV27,TRBJ2-1,TRBD1,TGTGCCAGCAGTTTCATTTCAGGGGGCTTCTACAATGAGCAGTTCTTC,CASSFISGGFYNEQFF
.,TRBV27,TRBJ2-7,TRBD1,TGTGCCAGCAGTGATGGGACAGCCTACGAGCAGTACTTC,CASSDGTAYEQYF
.,TRBV7-9,TRBJ2-1,TRBD2,TGTGCCAGCAGCTCAACCGGGACTAGCGGCTCCTACAATGAGCAGTTCTTC,CASSSTGTSGSYNEQFF
.,TRBV10-2,TRBJ2-1,TRBD2,TGCGCCAGCAAATGGACTAGCGGGGCCTCCTACAATGAGCAGTTCTTC,CASKWTSGASYNEQFF
.,TRBV6-1,TRBJ1-1,.,TGTGCCAGCAGTGAATTTCTTGAATACGCAGTGAACACTGAAGCTTTCTTT,CASSEFLEYAVNTEAFF
.,TRBV5-1,TRBJ2-7,.,TGCGCCAGCACGACAGTTTCGCGGTACTACGAGCAGTACTTC,CASTTVSRYYEQYF
.,TRBV28,TRBJ2-7,TRBD2,TGTGCCAGCAGTTGGGCCCGCCGGGGGGGATCCTACGAGCAGTACTTC,CASSWARRGGSYEQYF
.,TRBV7-6,TRBJ1-1,.,TGTGCCAGCAGCTCACACACAAGCCCAATGAACACTGAAGCTTTCTTT,CASSSHTSPMNTEAFF
.,TRBV19,TRBJ1-5,.,TGTGCCAGTAGGTACAAGGGGAGAGGCAATCAGCCCCAGCATTTT,CASRYKGRGNQPQHF
.,TRBV11-3,TRBJ2-5,.,TGTGCCAGCAGCCAAAGGTCTTGGTCGGCTGAAGGTAGCGCAGAGACCCAGTACTTC,CASSQRSWSAEGSAETQYF
.,TRBV29-1,TRBJ2-1,TRBD2,TGCAGCGTTGAGGGGACTAGCGGCTACAATGAGCAGTTCTTC,CSVEGTSGYNEQFF
.,TRBV27,TRBJ2-7,TRBD1,TGTGCCAGCAGTTTATCGGGACAGGTTGACTACGAGCAGTACTTC,CASSLSGQVDYEQYF
.,TRBV6-5,TRBJ2-3,TRBD1,TGTGCCAGCAGTTCCCTAGGACAGGGGAGAACAGATACGCAGTATTTT,CASSSLGQGRTDTQYF
.,TRBV7-9,TRBJ1-5,TRBD1,TGTGCCAGCAGCCACGTTGGGACAGGGCTTGAGCAGCCCCAGCATTTT,CASSHVGTGLEQPQHF
once,TRBV29-1,TRBJ2-7,.,TGCAGCGTTGAAGATCTGAGCTACGAGCAGTACTTC,CSVEDLSYEQYF
.,TRBV7-6,TRBJ1-1,.,TGTGCCAGCAGCTTGGATGACAGGAACACTGAAGCTTTCTTT,CASSLDDRNTEAFF
.,TRBV5-5,TRBJ2-7,.,TGTGCCAGCAGCTCGGACACCATCTCCTACGAGCAGTACTTC,CASSSDTISYEQYF